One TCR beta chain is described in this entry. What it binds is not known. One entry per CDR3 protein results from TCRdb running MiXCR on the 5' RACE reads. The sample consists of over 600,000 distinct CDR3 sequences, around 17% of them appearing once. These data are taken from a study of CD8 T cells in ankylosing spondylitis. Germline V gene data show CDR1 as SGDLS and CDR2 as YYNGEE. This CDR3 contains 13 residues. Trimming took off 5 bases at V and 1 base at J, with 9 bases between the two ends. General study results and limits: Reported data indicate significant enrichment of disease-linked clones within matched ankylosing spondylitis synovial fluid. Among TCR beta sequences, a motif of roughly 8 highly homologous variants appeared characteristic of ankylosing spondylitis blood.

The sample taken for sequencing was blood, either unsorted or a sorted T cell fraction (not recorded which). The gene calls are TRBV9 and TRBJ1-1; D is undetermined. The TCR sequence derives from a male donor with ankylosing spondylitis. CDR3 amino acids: CASRKSPNTEAFF. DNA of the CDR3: TGTGCCAGCAGAAAATCACCGAACACTGAAGCTTTCTTT.